The 12 T cell receptor beta chains listed next were all sequenced from one sample in a study of shared clonotypes between healthy human individuals. Method: immunoSEQ multiplex PCR; TCRdb's copy keeps in-frame clones and lacks some. The data show 700,000 to 950,000 clones, about 96% seen once. The naive CD8 fraction comprised CD45RO-negative cells positively selected for CCR7 and excluded terminally differentiated effector memory CD45RA+ cells. Source material: naive CD8+ T cells sorted from blood. The receptors here all came from a man between 25 and 39 years old in good health.

This chain links TRBV18 with TRBJ1-1; 9 positions agree with TRBD1. Germline CDR1 reads KGHSH; CDR2 reads LQKENI. Unmatched junction bases numbered 14, after V lost 2 bases and J lost 1 base. The CDR3 sequence is 19 residues long. The CDR3: CASSPYVADRGSSNTEAFF. The CDR3 region has the DNA TGTGCCAGCTCACCATACGTGGCCGACAGGGGGTCGTCGAACACTGAAGCTTTCTTT. The variable domain in full, completed from reference TRBV18 and TRBJ1-1, reads NAGVMQNPRHLVRRRGQEARLRCSPMKGHSHVYWYRQLPEEGLKFMVYLQKENIIDESGMPKERFSAEFPKEGPSILRIQQVVRGDSAAYFCASSPYVADRGSSNTEAFFGQGTRLTVV.

V and J are TRBV29-1 and TRBJ2-3; 8 nucleotides line up with TRBD2. The CDR3 covers 16 residues. Germline V lookup: CDR1 SQVTM, CDR2 ANQGSEA. With 5 bases clipped from V and 2 bases from J, the junction kept 12 bases outside the gene matches. The CDR3, as DNA: TGCAGCGTTAGCGGGGGTTGGCGGGACAACACAGATACGCAGTATTTT. Translation gives CSVSGGWRDNTDTQYF.

The rearrangement links TRBV4-3 to TRBJ1-2; D remains unclear. The CDR3 is made up of 16 amino acids. Trimming removed 4 bases from V and 8 bases from J, with 23 bases in between. Germline V gene lookup returns CDR1 LGHNA and CDR2 YSLEER. The CDR3 DNA reads as TGCGCCAGCAGCCCTGAGAAGACGAGCCGACTCTTCGGCTACACCTTC. This translates into CASSPEKTSRLFGYTF.

The V and J genes are TRBV6-5 and TRBJ2-5, with D perhaps matching TRBD2 (6 bases). Per germline, CDR1 MNHEY and CDR2 SVGAGI. The CDR3 has 13 amino acids. The germline V and J ends were trimmed by 4 bases and 2 bases, with 8 bases remaining between them. CDR3 nucleotide sequence: TGTGCCAGCAGTTCCGGGACTCAAGAGACCCAGTACTTC. Its protein is CASSSGTQETQYF.

This chain joins TRBV4-1 and TRBJ2-5; D ambiguous. The CDR3 extends over 17 amino acids. Trimming took 0 bases from V and 1 from J, leaving 15 bases between them. Germline V gene sequence: CDR1 MGHRA, CDR2 YSYEKL. CDR3 protein: CASSQEAVERIQETQYF. DNA for the CDR3: TGCGCCAGCAGCCAAGAAGCAGTGGAGAGAATCCAAGAGACCCAGTACTTC.

Remarks on this clone: Other nucleotide sequences from this sample produce the same CDR3. The chain recombines TRBV2 with TRBJ2-1; D may be TRBD2 (6 bases). CDR1 and CDR2 from the germline V gene are SNHLY and FYNNEI. Trimming took off 8 bases at V and 7 bases at J, with 6 bases between the two ends. The CDR3 has 10 residues. The CDR3 loop is CASRGNEQFF. For the CDR3, the DNA is TGTGCCAGCCGGGGGAATGAGCAGTTCTTC.

The rearrangement links TRBV10-3 to TRBJ2-3, with D possibly TRBD1 on 6 matching bases. CDR1 is ENHRY, CDR2 SYGVKD, per germline. The CDR3 sequence is 14 residues long. V lost 4 bases, J lost 11 bases, and 19 bases lay in between. In DNA, the CDR3 is TGTGCCATCAGTGGACAAAGGGGGATGGAGGAGCAGTATTTT. Translation: CAISGQRGMEEQYF.

The rearrangement uses TRBV27 and TRBJ2-3; weak D call: TRBD2 (6 bases). Germline V gives CDR1 MNHEY, CDR2 SMNVEV (reference sequence). The V and J ends lost 5 bases and 8 bases respectively, with 11 bases between them. This CDR3 contains 12 residues. The CDR3 reads CASSGGTTTQYF. Written as DNA, the CDR3 is TGTGCCAGCAGTGGGGGGACGACTACGCAGTATTTT.

The chain combines TRBV9 with TRBJ2-1; 7 nucleotides agree with TRBD1. V dropped 5 bases and J dropped 14; count of bases not matched to a gene: 7. The CDR3 is 11 residues long. Germline CDR1 and CDR2: SGDLS and YYNGEE. This CDR3 reads CASRRMGQKFF. For the CDR3, the DNA is TGTGCCAGCAGGAGGATGGGACAGAAGTTCTTC.

This chain links TRBV28 with TRBJ2-7; weak D call: TRBD1 (5 bases). CDR3 length equals 16 residues. In germline, CDR1 is MDHEN, CDR2 SYDVKM. V was clipped by 3 bases and J by 2 bases, with 17 bases between them. For the CDR3, the DNA is TGTGCCAGCAGTTTCTCCTCGTGGGGCAGCACCTACGAGCAGTACTTC. It codes for CASSFSSWGSTYEQYF.

V and J are TRBV6-1 and TRBJ2-7, with D maybe TRBD1 (6 bases). The CDR3 extends over 13 amino acids. The germline CDR1 and CDR2 sequences are MNHNS and SASEGT. Trimming took 8 bases from V and 2 from J, leaving 13 bases between them. CDR3 loop: CASEGELTYEQYF. The CDR3 DNA reads as TGTGCCAGCGAGGGGGAATTAACCTACGAGCAGTACTTC.

The chain uses TRBV10-1 and TRBJ2-1; 7 bases fit TRBD2. The CDR3 spans 15 residues. Germline CDR1 reads WNHNN; CDR2 reads SYGVQD (reference sequence). Trimming cost V 8 bases and J 7 bases; bases outside gene matches: 14. Here the CDR3 reads CASGGGRIVRNEQFF. Here the CDR3 DNA reads TGCGCCAGCGGGGGGGGGAGGATTGTGCGGAATGAGCAGTTCTTC.